This T cell receptor (beta chain) derives from a study of control samples from healthy donors and cancer patients. TCRdb's table, derived via immunoSEQ multiplex PCR, lists solely in-frame clones and lacks some. The table records around 120,000 clones, 80% to 95% of them present only once. With V trimmed by 6 bases and J by 5 bases, 10 bases remained unmatched. The CDR3 extends over 14 amino acids. Germline CDR1 is SGHDT and CDR2 is YYEEEE. V and J are TRBV5-6 and TRBJ2-7; 8 bases agree with TRBD1. The source of this sequence is a young woman in good health. What was sequenced was blood. Here the CDR3 reads CASTQKDRVNEQYF. DNA for the CDR3: TGTGCCAGCACCCAAAAGGACAGGGTAAACGAGCAGTACTTC.